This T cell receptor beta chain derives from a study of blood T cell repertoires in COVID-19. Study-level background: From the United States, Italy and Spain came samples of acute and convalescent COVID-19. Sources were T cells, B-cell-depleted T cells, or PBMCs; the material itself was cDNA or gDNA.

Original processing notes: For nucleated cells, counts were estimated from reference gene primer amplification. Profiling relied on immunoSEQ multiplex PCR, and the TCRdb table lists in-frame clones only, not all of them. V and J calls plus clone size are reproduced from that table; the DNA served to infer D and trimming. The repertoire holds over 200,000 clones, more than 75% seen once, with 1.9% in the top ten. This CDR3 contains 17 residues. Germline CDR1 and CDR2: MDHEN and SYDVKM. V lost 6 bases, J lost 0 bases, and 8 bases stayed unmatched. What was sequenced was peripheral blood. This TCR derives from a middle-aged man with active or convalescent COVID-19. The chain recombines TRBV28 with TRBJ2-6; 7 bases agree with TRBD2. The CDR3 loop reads CASRPTSWSSGANVLTF. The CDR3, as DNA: TGTGCCAGCAGGCCGACTAGCTGGAGCTCTGGGGCCAACGTCCTGACTTTC.